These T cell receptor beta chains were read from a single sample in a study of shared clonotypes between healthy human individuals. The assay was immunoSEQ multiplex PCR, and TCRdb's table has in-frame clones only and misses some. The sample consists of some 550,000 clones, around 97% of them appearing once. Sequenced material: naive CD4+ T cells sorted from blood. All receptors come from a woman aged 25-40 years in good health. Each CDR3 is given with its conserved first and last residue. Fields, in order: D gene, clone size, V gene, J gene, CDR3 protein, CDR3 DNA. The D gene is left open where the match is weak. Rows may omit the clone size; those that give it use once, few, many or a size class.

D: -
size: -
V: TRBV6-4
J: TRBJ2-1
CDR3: CASSDSAWGSLGGEQFF
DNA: TGTGCCAGCAGTGACTCGGCGTGGGGCAGTTTGGGTGGTGAGCAGTTCTTC

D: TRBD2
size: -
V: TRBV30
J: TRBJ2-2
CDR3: CAWSHSGANTGELFF
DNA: TGTGCCTGGAGCCATAGCGGGGCGAACACCGGGGAGCTGTTTTTT

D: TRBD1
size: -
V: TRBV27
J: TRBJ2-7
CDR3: CASRLGTGALYEQYF
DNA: TGTGCCAGCAGATTAGGAACAGGGGCCCTCTACGAGCAGTACTTC

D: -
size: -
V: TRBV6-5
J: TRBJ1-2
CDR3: CASRFTGNYGYTF
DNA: TGTGCCAGCAGATTCACAGGGAACTATGGCTACACCTTC

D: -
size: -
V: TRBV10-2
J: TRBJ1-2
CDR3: CASSDEIGGYTF
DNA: TGCGCCAGCAGTGACGAAATAGGCGGCTACACCTTC

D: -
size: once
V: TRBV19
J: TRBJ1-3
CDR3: CASSFSVASGNTIYF
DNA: TGTGCCAGTAGTTTTTCGGTAGCCTCTGGAAACACCATATATTTT

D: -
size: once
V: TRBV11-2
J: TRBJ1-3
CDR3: CASSLDRSGNTIYF
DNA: TGTGCCAGCAGCTTAGACAGATCGGGAAACACCATATATTTT

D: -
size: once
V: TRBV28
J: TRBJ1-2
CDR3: CASRLTGEEYGYTF
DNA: TGTGCCAGCAGACTCACGGGGGAAGAGTATGGCTACACCTTC

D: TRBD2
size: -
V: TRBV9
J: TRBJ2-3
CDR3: CASSVDLSGRAGTDTQYF
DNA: TGTGCCAGCAGCGTAGATCTCAGCGGGAGGGCCGGCACAGATACGCAGTATTTT

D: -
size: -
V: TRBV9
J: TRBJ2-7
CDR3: CASSVNPDSSYEQYF
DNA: TGTGCCAGCAGCGTTAACCCCGACAGCTCCTACGAGCAGTACTTC

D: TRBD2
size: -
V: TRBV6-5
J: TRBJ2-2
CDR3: CASSYSAGIGELFF
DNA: TGTGCCAGCAGTTACTCAGCGGGAATCGGGGAGCTGTTTTTT

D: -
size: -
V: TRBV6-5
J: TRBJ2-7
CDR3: CASSYAQGSYEQYF
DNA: TGTGCCAGCAGTTATGCCCAGGGGTCCTACGAGCAGTACTTC

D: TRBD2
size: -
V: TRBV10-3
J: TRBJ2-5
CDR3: CAISKGLADQETQYF
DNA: TGTGCCATCAGTAAGGGACTAGCGGACCAAGAGACCCAGTACTTC

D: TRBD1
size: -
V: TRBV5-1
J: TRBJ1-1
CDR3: CASARTGSDTEAFF
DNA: TGCGCCAGCGCCCGGACAGGAAGCGACACTGAAGCTTTCTTT

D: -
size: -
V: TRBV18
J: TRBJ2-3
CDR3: CASSPRVADTDTQYF
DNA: TGTGCCAGCTCCCCCCGGGTAGCGGACACAGATACGCAGTATTTT

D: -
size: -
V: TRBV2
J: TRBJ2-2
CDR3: CASEMGVGAGELFF
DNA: TGTGCCAGTGAGATGGGGGTAGGAGCCGGGGAGCTGTTTTTT

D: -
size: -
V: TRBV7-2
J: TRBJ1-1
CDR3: CASSFGRGTEAFF
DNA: TGTGCCAGCAGCTTCGGCAGGGGCACTGAAGCTTTCTTT

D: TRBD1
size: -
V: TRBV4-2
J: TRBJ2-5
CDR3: CASSQVAGQGSETQYF
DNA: TGTGCCAGCAGCCAAGTGGCGGGACAGGGCTCGGAGACCCAGTACTTC

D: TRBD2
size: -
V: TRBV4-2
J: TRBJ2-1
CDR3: CASSVGGRADNEQFF
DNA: TGTGCCAGCAGCGTAGGCGGGAGAGCGGACAATGAGCAGTTCTTC

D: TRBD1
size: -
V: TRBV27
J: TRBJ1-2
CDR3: CASSRQGTNYGYTF
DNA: TGTGCCAGCAGCCGACAGGGTACTAACTATGGCTACACCTTC

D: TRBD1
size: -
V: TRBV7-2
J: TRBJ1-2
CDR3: CASSLRAGGGRNYGYTF
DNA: TGTGCCAGCAGCTTAAGGGCAGGGGGAGGTCGAAACTATGGCTACACCTTC

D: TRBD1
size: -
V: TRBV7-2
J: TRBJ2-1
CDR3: CASSTRQGNNEQFF
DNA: TGTGCCAGCAGCACCAGACAGGGAAACAATGAGCAGTTCTTC

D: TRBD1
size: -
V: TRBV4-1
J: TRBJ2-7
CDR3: CASSTRTGMGREQYF
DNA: TGCGCCAGCAGCACCCGGACAGGGATGGGAAGGGAGCAGTACTTC

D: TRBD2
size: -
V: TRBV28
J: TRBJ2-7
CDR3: CASSYGGGSDYEQYF
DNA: TGTGCCAGCAGTTACGGGGGGGGAAGTGACTACGAGCAGTACTTC

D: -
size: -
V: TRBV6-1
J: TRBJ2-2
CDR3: CASSVHYLTGELFF
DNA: TGTGCCAGCAGTGTCCACTACCTCACCGGGGAGCTGTTTTTT

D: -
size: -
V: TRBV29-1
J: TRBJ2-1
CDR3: CSVGGPPNEQFF
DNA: TGCAGCGTGGGGGGACCGCCTAATGAGCAGTTCTTC

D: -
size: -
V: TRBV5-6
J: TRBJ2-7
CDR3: CASSLVSDEQYF
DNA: TGTGCCAGCAGCTTGGTGTCGGACGAGCAGTACTTC